These T cell receptor beta chains were read from a single sample in a study of shared clonotypes between healthy human individuals. Some clones are missing from TCRdb's copy, which holds only in-frame ones; the method was immunoSEQ multiplex PCR. The profile shows 2 million to 2.5 million clones, approximately 94% of them singletons. Sequencing was performed on naive CD4+ T cells sorted from blood. These receptors originate from a man aged 18 to 29 in good health. The CDR3 runs from the conserved cysteine through the conserved F or W. Fields, in order: D gene, J gene, clone size, V gene, CDR3 protein, CDR3 DNA. A D gene is named only where the DNA matches it firmly. The listing skips clone size in some rows; elsewhere it reads once, few, many or a size class.

- | TRBJ1-2 | - | TRBV4-1 | CASSQDGGYYGYTF | TGCGCCAGCAGCCAAGACGGGGGGTACTATGGCTACACCTTC
- | TRBJ1-4 | - | TRBV5-4 | CASSPRDGTGNEKLFF | TGTGCCAGCAGCCCGAGAGACGGGACGGGCAATGAAAAACTGTTTTTT
- | TRBJ1-6 | - | TRBV19 | CASSMTARRYNSPLHF | TGTGCCAGTAGTATGACGGCCAGACGTTATAATTCACCCCTCCACTTT
- | TRBJ2-3 | once | TRBV10-3 | CAISERSHTDTQYF | TGTGCCATCAGTGAGCGATCCCACACAGATACGCAGTATTTT
TRBD1 | TRBJ2-1 | once | TRBV9 | CASSVGTPGQIAVTTYNEQFF | TGTGCCAGCAGCGTAGGGACTCCGGGACAGATTGCAGTTACGACCTACAATGAGCAGTTCTTC
TRBD2 | TRBJ2-7 | - | TRBV19 | CASSRGLTSGNSYEQYF | TGTGCCAGTAGCCGCGGACTAACTAGCGGGAACTCCTACGAGCAGTACTTC
- | TRBJ1-1 | - | TRBV28 | CASSLWGSTEAFF | TGTGCCAGCAGTTTATGGGGTTCCACTGAAGCTTTCTTT
TRBD2 | TRBJ2-2 | - | TRBV14 | CASSQDRWTSGGGELFF | TGTGCCAGCAGCCAAGATCGATGGACTAGCGGGGGCGGGGAGCTGTTTTTT
TRBD1 | TRBJ1-2 | - | TRBV6-6 | CASSLTGGYGYTF | TGTGCCAGCAGTTTAACAGGGGGGTATGGCTACACCTTC
- | TRBJ2-5 | - | TRBV7-9 | CASSPRRVGEETQYF | TGTGCCAGCAGCCCACGGCGCGTGGGGGAAGAGACCCAGTACTTC
- | TRBJ1-6 | - | TRBV9 | CASSVGVTYNSPLHF | TGTGCCAGCAGCGTAGGGGTTACCTATAATTCACCCCTCCACTTT
- | TRBJ2-1 | once | TRBV28 | CASSVNNEQFF | TGTGCCAGCAGTGTCAACAATGAGCAGTTCTTC
- | TRBJ2-1 | - | TRBV20-1 | CSAVPYNEQFF | TGCAGTGCCGTACCTTACAATGAGCAGTTCTTC
- | TRBJ2-6 | - | TRBV2 | CASSERSSGANVLTF | TGTGCCAGCAGTGAGCGATCCTCTGGGGCCAACGTCCTGACTTTC
- | TRBJ2-7 | - | TRBV7-9 | CASSRPGGAYEQYF | TGTGCCAGCAGCCGTCCCGGGGGTGCATACGAGCAGTACTTC
- | TRBJ2-5 | - | TRBV7-9 | CASSIQRASGETQYF | TGTGCCAGCAGCATACAGAGGGCGAGCGGAGAGACCCAGTACTTC
- | TRBJ1-1 | - | TRBV18 | CASSPGPEAFF | TGTGCCAGCTCTCCCGGGCCGGAAGCTTTCTTT
TRBD2 | TRBJ2-7 | - | TRBV4-2 | CASSQGEGSYEQYF | TGTGCCAGCAGCCAAGGGGAGGGTTCTTACGAGCAGTACTTC
- | TRBJ2-2 | - | TRBV13 | CASSLRGQVNTGELFF | TGTGCCAGCAGCTTAAGGGGACAAGTGAACACCGGGGAGCTGTTTTTT
- | TRBJ1-5 | - | TRBV2 | CASSVRQSQPQHF | TGTGCCAGCAGCGTCAGACAGTCCCAGCCCCAGCATTTT
TRBD1 | TRBJ2-5 | - | TRBV30 | CAWSVGQGSQETQYF | TGTGCCTGGAGTGTCGGACAGGGTAGCCAAGAGACCCAGTACTTC
- | TRBJ1-2 | - | TRBV7-8 | CASSLRQTGYGYTF | TGTGCCAGCAGCTTACGGCAGACGGGGTATGGCTACACCTTC